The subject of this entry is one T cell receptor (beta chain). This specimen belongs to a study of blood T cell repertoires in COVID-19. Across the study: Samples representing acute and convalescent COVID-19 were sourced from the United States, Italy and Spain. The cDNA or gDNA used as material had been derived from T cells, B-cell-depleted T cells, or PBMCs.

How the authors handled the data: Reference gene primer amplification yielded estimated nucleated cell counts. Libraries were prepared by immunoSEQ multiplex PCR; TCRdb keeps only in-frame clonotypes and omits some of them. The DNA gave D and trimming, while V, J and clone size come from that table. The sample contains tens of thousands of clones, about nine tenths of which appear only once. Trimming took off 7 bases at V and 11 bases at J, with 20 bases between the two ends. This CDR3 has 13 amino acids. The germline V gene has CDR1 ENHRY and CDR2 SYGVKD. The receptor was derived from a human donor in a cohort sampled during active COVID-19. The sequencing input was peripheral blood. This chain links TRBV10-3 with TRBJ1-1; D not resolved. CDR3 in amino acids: CAINSHGDMDAFF. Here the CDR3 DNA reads TGTGCCATCAATAGCCATGGTGATATGGATGCTTTCTTT.